The 20 T cell receptor beta chains presented below share a single source sample, sequenced in a study of cytomegalovirus exposure and HLA in healthy donors. This PCR relied on a set of 60 Vbeta primers and 13 Jbeta primers. Using immunoSEQ multiplex PCR, the repertoire was profiled, and TCRdb retains in-frame clones only, with some absent. Of around 37,000 clones in the sample, 81% were seen once. Sequenced: PBMCs. These receptor sequences come from a man in his fifties in good health and CMV-seronegative.

The chain couples TRBV6-5 to TRBJ1-1; D possibly corresponds to TRBD1 (5 bases). Germline values: CDR1 MNHEY, CDR2 SVGAGI. The ends were cut back, 6 bases at V and 5 bases at J, with 13 bases in the middle. The CDR3 length is 13 residues. This CDR3 reads CASSLRQLTEAFF. The CDR3 coding sequence is TGTGCCAGCAGCTTAAGACAGTTGACTGAAGCTTTCTTT.

CDR3 coding DNA: TGTGCCAGCAGCTTAGCCTCAGGGGGCAGGCAGCCCCAGCATTTT. Residues: CASSLASGGRQPQHF. The rearrangement uses TRBV7-8 and TRBJ1-5, with 8 bases that match TRBD1. This CDR3 comprises 15 residues. The J segment lost 7 bases and the V segment lost 0 bases, leaving 5 bases of the junction unmatched. CDR1 and CDR2 from the germline V gene are SGHVS and FQNEAQ.

The rearrangement uses TRBV9 and TRBJ2-2; 8 bases fit TRBD1. Per the germline V gene, CDR1 is SGDLS and CDR2 is YYNGEE. V lost 4 bases to trimming and J lost 1 base; unmatched junction nucleotides: 6. The CDR3 contains 16 residues. CDR3 in DNA: TGTGCCAGCAGCCTACGGACAGGGATGAACACCGGGGAGCTGTTTTTT. This encodes CASSLRTGMNTGELFF.

The chain recombines TRBV6-1 with TRBJ1-2; 7 bases align to TRBD1. In germline, CDR1 is MNHNS, CDR2 SASEGT. The V and J ends lost 6 bases and 5 bases, in that order; junction bases with no gene match: 9. The CDR3 is 14 residues long. The CDR3 region has the DNA TGTGCCAGCAGCGAGGGGGCGGGTCGTTATGGCTACACCTTC. Translation: CASSEGAGRYGYTF.

J is TRBJ1-1 and V is TRBV2; D perhaps matches TRBD1 (5 bases). Germline CDR1 SNHLY, CDR2 FYNNEI. This CDR3 is 14 amino acids long. V was trimmed by 2 bases and J by 0 bases, leaving 7 bases between them. The CDR3 reads CASSEWGVNTEAFF. DNA for the CDR3: TGTGCCAGCAGTGAATGGGGGGTGAACACTGAAGCTTTCTTT.

The table lists this clone with a few counts. Here the CDR3 DNA reads TGTGCCAGCAGCTTAGGGGGGACAGGGGACTCCTACGAGCAGTACTTC. It yields the protein CASSLGGTGDSYEQYF. The chain employs TRBV7-9 and TRBJ2-7, with 10 bases identical to TRBD1. J was trimmed by 0 bases and V by 1 base; bases with no gene match: 3. This CDR3 region has 16 residues. From germline, CDR1 is SEHNR and CDR2 FQNEAQ (reference sequence). Supplemented by reference TRBV7-9 and TRBJ2-7, the full variable domain reads DTGVSQNPRHKITKRGQNVTFRCDPISEHNRLYWYRQTLGQGPEFLTYFQNEAQLEKSRLLSDRFSAERPKGSFSTLEIQRTEQGDSAMYLCASSLGGTGDSYEQYFGPGTRLTVT.

The chain links TRBV19 to TRBJ2-7; 8 nucleotides align to TRBD1. Germline V CDR1 and CDR2: LNHDA, SQIVND (reference sequence). This CDR3 has 18 amino acids. V trimming: 1 base; J trimming: 3 bases; junction bases outside the gene matches: 14. The CDR3 here is CASSIVGRADRANYEQYF. The CDR3 DNA reads as TGTGCCAGTAGTATAGTGGGCCGGGCGGACAGGGCGAACTACGAGCAGTACTTC.

V and J are TRBV7-2 and TRBJ2-7; 8 bases fit TRBD1. Germline trimming cut 5 bases from V and 4 bases from J; bases unmatched to any gene: 7. The CDR3 loop spans 14 amino acids. In germline, CDR1 is SGHTA, CDR2 FQGNSA. In DNA, the CDR3 is TGTGCCAGCAGCCGCCGGGACAGGCTTTACGAGCAGTACTTC. Its protein product is CASSRRDRLYEQYF. Full variable domain (missing parts from reference TRBV7-2 and TRBJ2-7): GAGVSQSPSNKVTEKGKDVELRCDPISGHTALYWYRQSLGQGLEFLIYFQGNSAPDKSGLPSDRFSAERTGGSVSTLTIQRTQQEDSAVYLCASSRRDRLYEQYFGPGTRLTVT.

The genes are TRBV6-1 and TRBJ2-7; tentatively, D is TRBD2 (6 bases). In germline, CDR1 is MNHNS, CDR2 SASEGT. CDR3 length: 14 residues. Trimming cost V 7 bases and J 0 bases, with 13 bases left between them. CDR3 sequence: CASTLGGSSYEQYF. For the CDR3, the DNA is TGTGCCAGCACCCTTGGAGGGAGCTCCTACGAGCAGTACTTC.

This rearrangement joins TRBV15 to TRBJ2-7; weak D call: TRBD2 (6 bases). The germline V and J ends were trimmed by 0 bases and 7 bases, with 16 bases remaining between them. The CDR3 is 15 residues long. Germline CDR1 reads LNHNV; CDR2 reads YYDKDF (reference sequence). CDR3 in amino acids: CATSREGGKLGEQYF. The CDR3, as DNA: TGTGCCACCAGCAGAGAGGGAGGAAAGCTCGGGGAGCAGTACTTC.

The chain joins TRBV19 to TRBJ2-1, with 9 positions matching TRBD1. The CDR3 is 16 residues long. Germline trimming cut 1 base from V and 7 bases from J; bases unmatched to any gene: 8. Looked up from germline, CDR1 is LNHDA and CDR2 is SQIVND (reference sequence). The CDR3, as DNA: TGTGCCAGTAGTATAGCCCCGGGGACAGGGCAGAATGAGCAGTTCTTC. Amino acids: CASSIAPGTGQNEQFF.

The chain has TRBV28 and TRBJ1-2; no clear D gene. V shed 1 base and J shed 7 bases, with 16 bases lying between them. The CDR3 loop spans 15 amino acids. CDR1 is MDHEN, CDR2 SYDVKM, per germline. The CDR3 DNA reads TGTGCCAGCAGTTTATCAGGCAGCCCAGGTGGTGGCTACACCTTC. Translated: CASSLSGSPGGGYTF.

J is TRBJ2-5 and V is TRBV5-4, with a weak D call TRBD1 (7 bases). The J call may not be correct, given that the DNA end is closer to TRBJ2-7. This CDR3 is 15 amino acids long. In germline, CDR1 is SGHNT, CDR2 YYREEE (reference sequence). CDR3 bases: TGTGCCAGCAGCTCGAGCAGGGGGAGGATGTACGAGCAGTACTTC. It codes for CASSSSRGRMYEQYF.

This clone showed up just once. The chain combines TRBV11-3 with TRBJ2-3; D perhaps matches TRBD2 (6 bases). CDR1 and CDR2 (germline): SGHNT, YENEEA. The length of the CDR3 is 20 residues. Trimming stripped 0 bases from V and 4 bases from J, with 26 bases between. CDR3 nucleotides: TGTGCCAGCAGCTTAGAGCCCCCCCCCGGCCTAGCGAGAAAAGCAGATACGCAGTATTTT. It codes for CASSLEPPPGLARKADTQYF. Full variable domain (rest looked up from reference TRBV11-3 and TRBJ2-3): EAGVVQSPRYKIIEKKQPVAFWCNPISGHNTLYWYLQNLGQGPELLIRYENEEAVDDSQLPKDRFSAERLKGVDSTLKIQPAELGDSAVYLCASSLEPPPGLARKADTQYFGPGTRLTVL.

The chain couples TRBV29-1 to TRBJ2-5; 12 bases match TRBD1. V lost 3 bases to trimming and J lost 11 bases; unmatched junction nucleotides: 10. From germline, CDR1 is SQVTM and CDR2 ANQGSEA. There are 14 residues in the CDR3. Here the CDR3 reads CSVEGQGAGRLQYF. CDR3 DNA sequence: TGCAGCGTTGAGGGACAGGGGGCGGGGAGGTTACAGTACTTC.

The chain joins TRBV6-6 to TRBJ2-5; D might be TRBD2 (6 bases). V lost 7 bases, J lost 5 bases, and 17 bases lay in between. Germline CDR1 and CDR2: MNHNY and SVGAGI (reference sequence). The CDR3 contains 14 residues. CDR3 coding DNA: TGTGCCAGCATTTCGGGAGAGATGAGGGAGACCCAGTACTTC. The encoded protein is CASISGEMRETQYF.

The chain joins TRBV5-6 to TRBJ2-7; 10 nucleotides match TRBD1. The CDR3 covers 13 residues. Per germline, CDR1 SGHDT and CDR2 YYEEEE. J gave up 3 bases and V 3 bases, and 0 bases lay outside the gene matches. As DNA, the CDR3 is TGTGCCAGCAGCTGGACAGGGGGCTACGAGCAGTACTTC. Amino acids: CASSWTGGYEQYF.

This clone showed up just once. J is TRBJ2-7 and V is TRBV6-1; weak D call: TRBD2 (6 bases). The ends were cut back, 3 bases at V and 0 bases at J, with 12 bases in the middle. Germline V gene data show CDR1 as MNHNS and CDR2 as SASEGT. The CDR3 runs 15 residues. As DNA, the CDR3 is TGTGCCAGCAGTGAGATTAGCGGCCTCTCCTACGAGCAGTACTTC. Translated, it gives CASSEISGLSYEQYF.

The chain employs TRBV4-3 and TRBJ2-3; 7 bases are a match to TRBD2. Unmatched junction bases numbered 5, after V lost 1 base and J lost 4 bases. The CDR3 loop spans 15 amino acids. From germline, CDR1 is LGHNA and CDR2 YSLEER. This CDR3 reads CASSQGGGEADTQYF. CDR3 bases: TGCGCCAGCAGCCAAGGTGGGGGGGAGGCAGATACGCAGTATTTT.

The chain recombines TRBV7-8 with TRBJ2-7; 7 bases are shared with TRBD1. Germline loops: CDR1 SGHVS, CDR2 FQNEAQ. V shed 5 bases and J 3 bases; nucleotides not matched to a gene: 13. The CDR3 runs to 16 residues. The CDR3 sequence: CASSQGAGGDFYEQYF. The CDR3, as DNA: TGTGCCAGCAGCCAAGGGGCAGGGGGAGATTTCTACGAGCAGTACTTC.